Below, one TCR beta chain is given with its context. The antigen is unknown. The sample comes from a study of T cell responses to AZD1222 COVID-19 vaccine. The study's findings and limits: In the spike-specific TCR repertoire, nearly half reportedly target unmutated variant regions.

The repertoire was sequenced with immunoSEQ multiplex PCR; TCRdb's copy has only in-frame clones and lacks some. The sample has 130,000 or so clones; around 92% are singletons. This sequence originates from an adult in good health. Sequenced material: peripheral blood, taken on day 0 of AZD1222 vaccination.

CDR3 nucleotides: TGTGCCAGCAGACTGGGGGAGAGGTACAATGAGCAGTTCTTC. As protein: CASRLGERYNEQFF. The rearrangement uses TRBV11-1 and TRBJ2-1; either TRBD1 or TRBD2 may supply D (5 bases each). V was pared by 6 bases and J by 4 bases, with 13 bases between. The CDR3 spans 14 residues. Germline V CDR1 and CDR2: SGHAT, FQDESV (reference sequence).